These T cell receptor beta chains were read from a single sample in a study of blood T cells in healthy people across ages. Each CDR3 protein gets one entry after TCRdb re-called the 5' RACE reads with MiXCR. The data show 800,000 to 1,300,000 distinct CDR3 sequences, around 25% seen once. Separately, the same data were catalogued under a study of T cells of mothers and their children.

Sequencing used blood. These receptors originate from a girl aged 2-10 years in good health. CDR3s include the opening cysteine and the closing phenylalanine or tryptophan. D genes are given only for firm matches. A clone size is listed for some rows: how often the clone was seen (once, few, many), or a class if it is expanded.

>-|TRBV24-1|-|TRBJ1-1
CATSDRWNTEAFF
TGTGCCACCTCGGATCGGTGGAACACTGAAGCTTTCTTT
>-|TRBV6-5|-|TRBJ2-2
CASNISPRGTGELFF
TGTGCCAGCAACATATCCCCTAGGGGCACCGGGGAGCTGTTTTTT
>-|TRBV19|TRBD1|TRBJ1-2
CASSMWDREYGYTF
TGTGCCAGTAGTATGTGGGACAGGGAATATGGCTACACCTTC
>-|TRBV11-2|-|TRBJ2-7
CASSAPGRGTYEQYF
TGTGCCAGCAGCGCCCCGGGCCGAGGGACCTACGAGCAGTACTTC
>few|TRBV15|TRBD1|TRBJ1-6
CATSSPGQGSSPLHF
TGTGCCACCAGCTCACCGGGACAGGGTAGTTCACCCCTCCACTTT
>-|TRBV29-1|-|TRBJ2-1
CSAQPTGLGNEQFF
TGCAGCGCCCAACCTACCGGGCTAGGTAATGAGCAGTTCTTC
>-|TRBV20-1|-|TRBJ1-1
CSARDLTGNAEAFF
TGCAGTGCTAGAGATCTAACAGGGAACGCTGAAGCTTTCTTT
>-|TRBV4-2|-|TRBJ2-3
CASSQNVGGSSDTQYF
TGTGCCAGCAGCCAGAATGTTGGGGGATCTTCAGATACGCAGTATTTT
>-|TRBV5-1|TRBD2|TRBJ2-1
CASADWTDGGNEQFF
TGCGCCAGCGCCGATTGGACGGACGGGGGGAATGAGCAGTTCTTC
>-|TRBV20-1|TRBD1|TRBJ1-5
CSASIQGAYQPQHF
TGCAGTGCTAGTATACAGGGGGCATATCAGCCCCAGCATTTT
>-|TRBV4-3|TRBD1|TRBJ1-2
CASNQDNLGRGLYGYTF
TGCGCCAGCAACCAAGATAATCTCGGCAGGGGGCTCTATGGCTACACCTTC
>few|TRBV20-1|TRBD2|TRBJ2-1
CSARTMTSGRVGEQFF
TGCAGTGCTAGAACGATGACTAGCGGGAGGGTAGGTGAGCAGTTCTTC
>few|TRBV12-3/TRBV12-4|TRBD1|TRBJ1-3
CASSVGQVLNTIYF
TGTGCCAGCAGTGTCGGACAGGTCCTGAACACCATATATTTT
>-|TRBV29-1|-|TRBJ2-1
CSVDDRDNEQFF
TGCAGCGTGGATGACAGAGACAATGAGCAGTTCTTC
>-|TRBV7-2|TRBD2|TRBJ2-3
CASSQSGTSSDTQYF
TGCGCCAGCAGTCAATCCGGGACTAGTTCAGATACGCAGTATTTT
>-|TRBV7-2|TRBD1|TRBJ1-2
CASRLGGADGYTF
TGTGCCAGCAGGCTAGGGGGCGCGGATGGCTACACCTTC
>few|TRBV29-1|-|TRBJ2-7
CSVEAGSEQYF
TGCAGCGTTGAAGCAGGTAGCGAGCAGTACTTC
>many|TRBV12-3/TRBV12-4|TRBD1|TRBJ1-2
CASSPGTGYGYTF
TGCGCCAGCAGCCCCGGGACAGGGTATGGCTACACCTTC
>-|TRBV10-3|-|TRBJ2-5
CAINPTPGEAQYF
TGTGCCATCAATCCGACCCCCGGGGAGGCCCAGTACTTC
>few|TRBV7-2|TRBD1|TRBJ1-2
CASSPIQGAYYGYTF
TGTGCCAGCAGCCCGATACAGGGGGCGTACTATGGCTACACCTTC
>few|TRBV29-1|-|TRBJ2-7
CSVKFSTGREQYF
TGCAGCGTTAAGTTTTCTACAGGGCGCGAGCAGTACTTC
>few|TRBV5-1|TRBD1|TRBJ1-1
CASSLSGTGITEAFF
TGCGCCAGCAGCTTGTCCGGGACAGGGATCACTGAAGCTTTCTTT
>-|TRBV6-5|-|TRBJ2-1
CASSVMGNEQFF
TGTGCCAGCAGTGTCATGGGCAATGAGCAGTTCTTC
>-|TRBV5-6|TRBD1|TRBJ2-3
CASSFQGARPDTQYF
TGTGCCAGCAGTTTCCAGGGGGCGAGGCCAGATACGCAGTATTTT
>few|TRBV6-5|TRBD2|TRBJ2-5
CASSSGERGKETQYF
TGTGCCAGCAGCTCCGGTGAGCGGGGTAAAGAGACCCAGTACTTC
>few|TRBV15|-|TRBJ2-3
CATSREGIGVEDTQYF
TGTGCCACCAGCAGAGAGGGGATTGGGGTCGAAGATACGCAGTATTTT
>-|TRBV6-2/TRBV6-3|-|TRBJ2-3
CASSYYKRGITDTQYF
TGTGCCAGCAGTTACTACAAACGGGGCATCACAGATACGCAGTATTTT
>few|TRBV4-3|-|TRBJ2-3
CASSQWGAEDTQYF
TGCGCCAGCAGCCAATGGGGGGCTGAAGATACGCAGTATTTT
>-|TRBV6-5|TRBD1|TRBJ1-2
CASSLTLGTGHYGYTF
TGTGCCAGCAGCCTAACCCTCGGGACAGGGCACTATGGCTACACCTTC
>-|TRBV7-8|-|TRBJ1-2
CASSHGRDYHGYTF
TGTGCCAGCAGCCACGGCCGGGACTACCATGGCTACACCTTC
>-|TRBV7-9|-|TRBJ2-1
CASSSLQGNEQFF
TGTGCCAGCAGCTCTTTACAGGGCAATGAGCAGTTCTTC
>-|TRBV20-1|TRBD2|TRBJ2-3
CSARDSLGLAGRPTGDTQYF
TGCAGTGCTAGAGATAGCCTGGGACTAGCGGGTCGACCGACGGGGGATACGCAGTATTTT
>many|TRBV28|-|TRBJ2-1
CASRRTVNEQFF
TGTGCCAGCAGGAGGACAGTCAATGAGCAGTTCTTC
>once|TRBV6-5|-|TRBJ2-7
CASSYFPLRTSLSNPYEQYF
TGTGCCAGCAGTTACTTTCCACTACGGACATCTCTATCAAACCCCTACGAGCAGTACTTC
>-|TRBV20-1|-|TRBJ2-1
CSARSGRRAYNEQFF
TGCAGTGCCCGAAGCGGCCGTAGGGCCTACAATGAGCAGTTCTTC
>few|TRBV12-3/TRBV12-4|-|TRBJ1-2
CASSWGQIYGYTF
TGTGCCAGCAGTTGGGGGCAAATCTATGGCTACACCTTC
>once|TRBV5-4|-|TRBJ1-1
CASSFHLAEAFF
TGTGCCAGCAGCTTCCACCTCGCTGAAGCTTTCTTT
>-|TRBV7-2|TRBD1|TRBJ2-1
CASSLALGQGYNEQFF
TGTGCCAGCAGCTTAGCGCTAGGACAGGGGTACAATGAGCAGTTCTTC
>few|TRBV18|-|TRBJ2-1
CASSPETNEQFF
TGTGCTAGCTCACCAGAAACGAATGAGCAGTTCTTC
>-|TRBV6-5|TRBD2|TRBJ2-3
CASSYSKAPSGRARDTQYF
TGTGCCAGCAGTTACTCGAAAGCTCCTAGCGGGAGGGCCCGGGATACGCAGTATTTT
>once|TRBV10-3|-|TRBJ2-5
CAISGWDEETQYF
TGTGCCATCAGTGGTTGGGATGAAGAGACCCAGTACTTC
>-|TRBV28|-|TRBJ2-7
CASSLTVPSYEQYF
TGTGCCAGCAGTTTAACTGTCCCTTCCTACGAGCAGTACTTC
>-|TRBV3-1|-|TRBJ1-2
CASSAGPPDYGYTF
TGTGCCAGCAGCGCGGGACCGCCTGATTATGGCTACACCTTC
>-|TRBV7-2|-|TRBJ2-5
CASSLRRGEGIGETQYF
TGTGCCAGCAGCTTACGAAGGGGGGAAGGAATTGGGGAGACCCAGTACTTC
>-|TRBV7-3|-|TRBJ2-6
CASNRAPGANVLTF
TGTGCCAGCAACCGGGCGCCTGGGGCCAACGTCCTGACTTTC
>-|TRBV7-2|TRBD1|TRBJ2-2
CASTVDVGQGTGELFF
TGTGCCAGCACCGTAGACGTAGGACAGGGAACCGGGGAGCTGTTTTTT
>few|TRBV6-5|-|TRBJ1-2
CASNYGPTSNYGYTF
TGTGCCAGCAATTACGGGCCGACTTCTAACTATGGCTACACCTTC